Each of the 27 T cell receptor beta chains below was sequenced from the same sample in a study of TIL therapy for anti-PD-1-resistant metastatic lung cancer. The libraries were made with immunoSEQ v3. The assay was immunoSEQ multiplex PCR, and TCRdb's table has in-frame clones only and misses some. The table has some 2,000 clones, less than 85% seen once. Indicated time point: pre-treatment sample, taken before nivolumab and TIL therapy. The tumor samples were excised metastases, mostly pleural nodules or supraclavicular lymph nodes. The sample in question was tumor tissue, obtained at baseline. The receptor set was obtained from a person aged 25 to 85 with non-small cell lung cancer.

In nucleotides, the CDR3 is TGTGCCAGCAGTGAATCGGGAGATACGCAGTATTTT. Protein sequence: CASSESGDTQYF. This rearrangement joins TRBV2 to TRBJ2-3; D is ambiguous. V was shortened by 2 bases and J by 5 bases, with 5 bases between the two germline ends. CDR3 length equals 12 residues. Germline V gene sequence: CDR1 SNHLY, CDR2 FYNNEI.

This rearrangement joins TRBV5-1 to TRBJ2-2; TRBD2 matches 7 bases. Per germline, CDR1 SGHRS and CDR2 YFSETQ. CDR3 length: 15 amino acids. V dropped 2 bases and J dropped 2; count of bases not matched to a gene: 3. CDR3 residues: CASSFAGENTGELFF. In nucleotides, the CDR3 is TGCGCCAGCAGCTTTGCGGGGGAAAACACCGGGGAGCTGTTTTTT.

This chain links TRBV18 with TRBJ2-5; D assignment may be TRBD1 or TRBD2 (6 bases each). The CDR3 is made up of 15 amino acids. V was trimmed by 8 bases and J by 3 bases, leaving 19 bases between them. The V gene's germline CDR1 is KGHSH and CDR2 LQKENI. Here the CDR3 reads CASRNQGRSKETQYF. DNA of the CDR3: TGTGCCAGCCGTAACCAGGGGAGGTCAAAAGAGACCCAGTACTTC.

CDR3 amino acids: CASSPGTGLDQPQHF. The CDR3 nucleotides are TGTGCCAGCAGCCCCGGGACGGGGTTGGATCAGCCCCAGCATTTT. This rearrangement joins TRBV6-6 to TRBJ1-5; TRBD1 is a possible D gene (5 bases). The CDR3 has 15 residues. Germline values: CDR1 MNHNY, CDR2 SVGAGI (reference sequence). V lost 6 bases to trimming and J lost 5 bases, with 17 bases between them.

The chain joins TRBV6-1 to TRBJ2-1; D gene unclear. The V end was cut by 5 bases, the J end by 5 bases, with 10 bases between. CDR1 is MNHNS, CDR2 SASEGT, per germline. This CDR3 has 13 residues. CDR3 region: CASSMIRDNEQFF. CDR3 sequence (DNA): TGTGCCAGCAGTATGATACGGGACAATGAGCAGTTCTTC.

As to this clone: At one boundary the junction diverges from the germline segment, which might be a read error. The CDR3 region is CASSAQLKQQSRANALTF. CDR3 coding DNA: TGTGCCAGCAGCGCTCAACTAAAGCAACAAAGTCGGGCCAACGCCCTGACTTTC. The chain has TRBV11-2 and TRBJ2-6; D not resolved. The CDR3 extends over 18 amino acids. CDR1 SGHAT and CDR2 FQNNGV come from the germline V gene.

V is TRBV7-3 and J is TRBJ1-1, with no clear D. The CDR3 is 15 residues long. Germline loops: CDR1 SGHTA, CDR2 FQGTGA. V lost 1 base to trimming and J lost 0 bases, with 9 bases between them. DNA of the CDR3: TGTGCCAGCAGCTTAAGTAACAGTTTGAACACTGAAGCTTTCTTT. It is translated as CASSLSNSLNTEAFF.

This chain links TRBV5-4 with TRBJ1-6; 10 bases line up with TRBD1. Germline values: CDR1 SGHNT, CDR2 YYREEE (reference sequence). This CDR3 comprises 16 residues. V lost 0 bases to trimming and J lost 9 bases; unmatched junction nucleotides: 6. The CDR3 spells CASSLGMTGGGSPLHF. CDR3 nucleotides: TGTGCCAGCAGCTTGGGGATGACAGGGGGCGGTTCACCCCTCCACTTT.

This clone came up a few times. The chain recombines TRBV29-1 with TRBJ1-1; 10 nucleotides agree with TRBD1. The V gene's germline CDR1 is SQVTM and CDR2 ANQGSEA. V gave up 6 bases and J gave up 4 bases; unmatched junction bases: 8. CDR3 length equals 14 residues. CDR3 sequence reads: CSVGGQGEGTEAFF. The CDR3 DNA reads TGCAGCGTGGGAGGACAGGGGGAGGGCACTGAAGCTTTCTTT.

The rearrangement uses TRBV5-6 and TRBJ1-1, with 7 bases lining up with TRBD1. V gave up 5 bases and J gave up 1 base; unmatched junction bases: 5. In germline, CDR1 is SGHDT, CDR2 YYEEEE. The CDR3 is 14 residues long. CDR3 residues: CASSYRDRNTEAFF. The CDR3 nucleotides read TGTGCCAGCAGTTACCGGGACAGGAACACTGAAGCTTTCTTT.

This rearrangement joins TRBV7-6 to TRBJ1-6, with 7 nucleotides matching TRBD1. V lost 1 base to trimming and J lost 7 bases; unmatched junction nucleotides: 7. This CDR3 region has 16 residues. Looked up from germline, CDR1 is SGHVS and CDR2 is FNYEAQ. The CDR3 nucleotides read TGTGCCAGCAGCTTAGGAAACAGGGGACAAAATTCACCCCTCCACTTT. Amino acids: CASSLGNRGQNSPLHF. Full variable domain (outside the CDR3, taken from reference TRBV7-6 and TRBJ1-6): GAGVSQSPRYKVTKRGQDVALRCDPISGHVSLYWYRQALGQGPEFLTYFNYEAQQDKSGLPNDRFSAERPEGSISTLTIQRTEQRDSAMYRCASSLGNRGQNSPLHFGNGTRLTVT.

The DNA of the CDR3 is TGTGCCAGCAGTACCCGCCGGGAGGGGGAGACCCAGTACTTC. Protein: CASSTRREGETQYF. The V call is TRBV27, the J call TRBJ2-5, with TRBD2 matching 8 bases. The length of the CDR3 is 14 residues. J lost 5 bases, V lost 5 bases, and 7 bases had no gene match. Germline values: CDR1 MNHEY, CDR2 SMNVEV (reference sequence).

The chain links TRBV5-8 to TRBJ2-3; 14 positions match TRBD2. Germline CDR1 reads SGHTS; CDR2 reads YDEGEE. The CDR3 spans 15 residues. With V trimmed by 4 bases and J by 6 bases, 4 bases remained unmatched. CDR3 residues: CASSPRTSGRDTQYF. Here the CDR3 DNA reads TGTGCCAGCAGCCCGAGGACTAGCGGGAGGGATACGCAGTATTTT.

The chain links TRBV2 to TRBJ2-1; D unresolved. Trimming left V 4 bases short and J 8 bases short, with 6 bases between. Germline V gives CDR1 SNHLY, CDR2 FYNNEI. The CDR3 contains 11 residues. The CDR3 coding sequence is TGTGCCAGCAGTGGCTATGATGAGCAGTTCTTC. Translation: CASSGYDEQFF.

The chain has TRBV10-2 and TRBJ2-3; 7 bases match TRBD2. The CDR3 extends over 14 amino acids. The J segment lost 5 bases and the V segment lost 6 bases, leaving 8 bases of the junction unmatched. CDR1 is WSHSY and CDR2 is SAAADI in the germline V gene. CDR3 amino acids: CASRAGVLGDTQYF. The DNA of the CDR3 is TGCGCCAGCAGGGCGGGAGTGTTAGGAGATACGCAGTATTTT.

This sequence joins TRBV4-1 and TRBJ2-3, with D possibly matching TRBD2 (6 bases). Trimming pared 1 base from V and 5 bases from J, leaving 16 bases between. Germline CDR1 MGHRA, CDR2 YSYEKL. This CDR3 comprises 16 residues. In DNA form, the CDR3 reads TGCGCCAGCAGCCAAGGGGTGACTGGAGCGGGAGATACGCAGTATTTT. It specifies CASSQGVTGAGDTQYF.

The rearrangement uses TRBV4-2 and TRBJ2-5; TRBD2 agrees at 10 bases. The CDR3 is 16 residues long. Germline trimming cut 4 bases from V and 4 bases from J; bases unmatched to any gene: 9. Germline CDR1 is LGHNA and CDR2 is YNFKEQ. CDR3 loop: CASSRQGTSEVETQYF. The CDR3 DNA sequence: TGTGCCAGCAGCCGCCAGGGGACTAGCGAGGTAGAGACCCAGTACTTC.

The rearrangement uses TRBV19 and TRBJ2-3; 7 nucleotides line up with TRBD1. The germline CDR1 and CDR2 sequences are LNHDA and SQIVND (reference sequence). V lost 10 bases and J lost 3; bases outside the gene matches: 10. This CDR3 is 14 amino acids long. CDR3 sequence reads: CAISAQGVTDTQYF. CDR3 sequence (DNA): TGTGCCATTTCTGCTCAGGGGGTAACAGATACGCAGTATTTT.

The rearrangement joins TRBV29-1 to TRBJ2-1; 9 bases match TRBD1. The V segment lost 7 bases and the J segment 8 bases; nucleotides outside the gene matches: 6. CDR1 SQVTM and CDR2 ANQGSEA come from the germline V gene. The CDR3 is made up of 12 amino acids. The DNA of the CDR3 is TGCAGCGGGAGACAGGGGGGTGATGAGCAGTTCTTC. Its protein is CSGRQGGDEQFF.

A word on this clone: Mismatch with germline at one junction end may stem from a read error. This CDR3 is also generated by other DNA sequences in the sample. The V gene is TRBV7-9, the J gene TRBJ2-5, with D uncertain. Germline V CDR1 and CDR2: SEHNR, FQNEAQ (reference sequence). The CDR3 consists of 15 residues. The CDR3 coding sequence is TGCGCCAGCAGCTTTCCGGCGACAACACAAGAGACCCAGTACTTC. Translating it yields CASSFPATTQETQYF.

The chain is built from TRBV4-1 and TRBJ2-1; perhaps TRBD2 as D (7 bases). V dropped 4 bases and J dropped 9 bases, with 22 bases sitting between them. Germline CDR1 is MGHRA and CDR2 is YSYEKL. This CDR3 comprises 16 residues. The CDR3 region is CASSPQGGGPGSEQFF. The CDR3 nucleotides are TGCGCCAGCAGCCCCCAAGGGGGAGGGCCGGGCAGTGAGCAGTTCTTC.

The chain is built from TRBV27 and TRBJ2-1; 7 bases map to TRBD2. CDR1 is MNHEY and CDR2 is SMNVEV in the germline V gene (reference sequence). The CDR3 has 13 residues. The trim removed 7 bases at V and 6 bases at J, leaving 6 bases unmatched. The CDR3 coding sequence is TGTGCCAGCACCCTTGGCGGGGGCAATGAGCAGTTCTTC. This encodes CASTLGGGNEQFF.

The gene calls are TRBV5-6 and TRBJ2-7; maybe TRBD2 (5 bases). This CDR3 spans 14 amino acids. Trimming pared 3 bases from V and 0 bases from J, leaving 10 bases between. In germline, CDR1 is SGHDT, CDR2 YYEEEE. In DNA, the CDR3 is TGTGCCAGCAGCTCATGGAGCGGCTCCTACGAGCAGTACTTC. Translated: CASSSWSGSYEQYF.

The CDR3 region has the DNA TGTGCCAGCAGCTTAGGAGGGACAGGGGCCTACAATGAGCAGTTCTTC. The encoded protein is CASSLGGTGAYNEQFF. The gene calls are TRBV11-3 and TRBJ2-1; 10 nucleotides line up with TRBD1. Germline values: CDR1 SGHNT, CDR2 YENEEA. With V trimmed by 1 base and J by 2 bases, 2 bases remained unmatched. The CDR3 has 16 residues.

The rearrangement links TRBV6-5 to TRBJ2-7; 7 nucleotides align to TRBD1. The CDR3 loop spans 11 amino acids. Germline CDR1 and CDR2: MNHEY and SVGAGI. V shed 6 bases, J shed 6 bases, and the junction held 2 bases outside the gene matches. As DNA, the CDR3 is TGTGCCAGCAGCCACAGGGGCGAGCAGTACTTC. Protein sequence: CASSHRGEQYF.

The chain joins TRBV27 to TRBJ1-5; D is undetermined. The CDR3 covers 16 residues. Germline V gene lookup returns CDR1 MNHEY and CDR2 SMNVEV (reference sequence). With 0 bases removed from V and 2 bases from J, the gap between germline ends came to 11 bases. The CDR3 DNA reads TGTGCCAGCAGTTTATCGAAACCGAGGGGCAATCAGCCCCAGCATTTT. Translated: CASSLSKPRGNQPQHF.

The chain joins TRBV4-3 to TRBJ2-7, with 8 nucleotides matching TRBD1. Germline values: CDR1 LGHNA, CDR2 YSLEER. This CDR3 region has 13 residues. The ends lost 4 bases at V and 9 bases at J; junction bases unmatched: 8. In nucleotides, the CDR3 is TGCGCCAGCAGCCCAGGACAGGGTGGTCCGCAGTACTTC. It is translated as CASSPGQGGPQYF.